The 8 T cell receptor beta chains below all came from one sample that was sequenced in a study of blood T cell repertoires in COVID-19. Assay: immunoSEQ multiplex PCR; the TCRdb copy retains only in-frame clones and omits some. The sample lists about 180,000 clones, 70% to 90% seen once, with roughly 2.9% in the top ten. The sequenced sample consisted of peripheral blood. The origin of the receptors is a woman under 40 with active or convalescent COVID-19.

The chain recombines TRBV19 with TRBJ2-2; TRBD2 is a possible D gene (5 bases). Germline V CDR1 and CDR2: LNHDA, SQIVND (reference sequence). The V end lost 3 bases, the J end lost 1 base, and 9 bases lay between the germline ends. There are 15 residues in the CDR3. CDR3 protein: CASSMYSGNTGELFF. In DNA, the CDR3 is TGTGCCAGTAGTATGTACAGCGGGAACACCGGGGAGCTGTTTTTT.

The chain joins TRBV6-6 to TRBJ2-7; D perhaps matches TRBD1 (7 bases). V dropped 0 bases and J dropped 4 bases, with 13 bases sitting between them. Per germline, CDR1 MNHNY and CDR2 SVGAGI (reference sequence). The CDR3 runs to 15 residues. The CDR3 bases are TGTGCCAGCAGTTACTCGAACAGGGGACTTTACGAGCAGTACTTC. Translating it yields CASSYSNRGLYEQYF.

V and J are TRBV2 and TRBJ1-2, with D perhaps TRBD1 (5 bases). Per germline, CDR1 SNHLY and CDR2 FYNNEI. CDR3 size: 14 residues. The V end lost 6 bases, the J end lost 6 bases, and 17 bases lay between the germline ends. CDR3 loop: CASSAINRRDGYTF. CDR3 coding DNA: TGTGCCAGCAGCGCTATAAACAGGAGGGATGGCTACACCTTC.

The chain carries TRBV18 and TRBJ2-5, with 10 positions matching TRBD1. There are 15 residues in the CDR3. Germline CDR1 reads KGHSH; CDR2 reads LQKENI. The junction had 6 bases not matched to a gene; V was cut back by 4 bases and J by 4 bases. CDR3 bases: TGTGCCAGCTCACGGGACAGGGGTGGTGGAGAGACCCAGTACTTC. Protein product: CASSRDRGGGETQYF.

The CDR3 coding sequence is TGTGCCTGGAGCATAGCGGGGAGCTACGAGCAGTACTTC. Its protein product is CAWSIAGSYEQYF. The chain links TRBV30 to TRBJ2-7; 8 nucleotides align to TRBD2. Germline V lookup: CDR1 GTSNPN, CDR2 SVGIG (reference sequence). With V trimmed by 3 bases and J by 3 bases, 4 bases remained unmatched. This CDR3 is 13 amino acids long.

The rearrangement uses TRBV14 and TRBJ2-3; tentatively, D is TRBD1 (5 bases). Germline assignment: CDR1 SGHDN and CDR2 FVKESK. CDR3 length: 10 amino acids. V was shortened by 8 bases and J by 11 bases, with 11 bases between the two germline ends. CDR3 in amino acids: CASGADRQYF. The CDR3 nucleotides read TGTGCCAGCGGGGCGGATCGGCAGTATTTT.

The chain joins TRBV14 to TRBJ1-4; 7 nucleotides line up with TRBD1. CDR3 length: 15 residues. The germline V gene encodes CDR1 SGHDN and CDR2 FVKESK. J gave up 5 bases and V 3 bases, and 6 bases lay outside the gene matches. This CDR3 is CASSQDQGVNEKLFF. The CDR3 nucleotides read TGTGCCAGCAGCCAGGATCAGGGGGTCAATGAAAAACTGTTTTTT.

The rearrangement links TRBV4-1 to TRBJ2-1; D ambiguous. With 0 bases removed from V and 5 bases from J, the gap between germline ends came to 20 bases. Germline-derived CDR1 and CDR2 are MGHRA and YSYEKL. The CDR3 is made up of 18 amino acids. The CDR3: CASSQDEFRWRPNNEQFF. In nucleotides, the CDR3 is TGCGCCAGCAGCCAAGATGAATTTAGGTGGCGGCCAAACAATGAGCAGTTCTTC.